Listed below are T cell receptor beta chains from one sample, sequenced in a study of blood T cell repertoires in COVID-19. Some clones are missing from TCRdb's copy, which holds only in-frame ones; the method was immunoSEQ multiplex PCR. The sample has roughly 180,000 clones; roughly 80% are singletons. The source material was PBMCs or T cells enriched from blood (not recorded which). Receptors were obtained from a man in his fifties who had recovered from COVID-19. The CDR3 runs from the conserved cysteine through the conserved F or W. A D gene is named only where the DNA matches it firmly. A row's size may be missing; if present it is once, few, many or a size class.

TGTGCCAGCAGCCAGAAAGGGACTAGCGGGGGCAATGAGCAGTTCTTC	CASSQKGTSGGNEQFF	TRBJ2-1	TRBV4-2	-	TRBD2
TGCAGCGTTGATACCGGGACAAAGTACTTC	CSVDTGTKYF	TRBJ2-7	TRBV29-1	-	-
TGTGCCAGCAGTTACCCCGGACAGATCCCCACCTATGGCTACACCTTC	CASSYPGQIPTYGYTF	TRBJ1-2	TRBV6-6	few	-
TGTGCCAGCAGTTACCGACTTTCAACTGAAGCTTTCTTT	CASSYRLSTEAFF	TRBJ1-1	TRBV6-5	-	-
TGTGCCAGCAGTTTAACAGGGTTCGGCTACGAGCAGTACTTC	CASSLTGFGYEQYF	TRBJ2-7	TRBV27	-	-
TGTGCCAGTAGTACCTCAGGCGGGAGTACATCCTACGAGCAGTACTTC	CASSTSGGSTSYEQYF	TRBJ2-7	TRBV19	-	TRBD2
TGTGCCAGCAGTAGCCAGGGGTACACCATATATTTT	CASSSQGYTIYF	TRBJ1-3	TRBV12-3/TRBV12-4	-	-
TGTGCCAGTAGCTTGGGACAGGGTCGGGGCTACACCTTC	CASSLGQGRGYTF	TRBJ1-2	TRBV19	-	TRBD1
TGCAGCGTCCCCCAGGCAGGCGCCACCGGGGAGCTGTTTTTT	CSVPQAGATGELFF	TRBJ2-2	TRBV29-1	-	-
TGCGCCAGCAGTGAGTCGACAGACAGGGCTTATGGCTACACCTTC	CASSESTDRAYGYTF	TRBJ1-2	TRBV10-1	-	TRBD1
TGTGCCAGCAGTCCTCCCAGCTCCTACGAGCAGTACTTC	CASSPPSSYEQYF	TRBJ2-7	TRBV28	-	-
TGTGCCAGCAGTGGGACTAGCGGGAGCACAGATACGCAGTATTTT	CASSGTSGSTDTQYF	TRBJ2-3	TRBV27	-	TRBD2
TGTGCCAGCAGCTTAGGAATCGAGGTCGGGGTGGCAAATGAGCAGTTCTTC	CASSLGIEVGVANEQFF	TRBJ2-1	TRBV7-9	-	-
TGTGCCTGGAGTCCTTCTCTTCAGCCCCAGCATTTT	CAWSPSLQPQHF	TRBJ1-5	TRBV30	-	-
TGTGCCAGCCGCGGGTCCTCCTACGAGCAGTACTTC	CASRGSSYEQYF	TRBJ2-7	TRBV6-5	-	-
TGTGCCAGCAGCTTAATGGGGGCGGGGGGCTCTGAGCAGTTCTTC	CASSLMGAGGSEQFF	TRBJ2-1	TRBV7-6	-	TRBD2
TGTGCCAGCAGTTACGCCGGACTGCCAAAAGAGACCCAGTACTTC	CASSYAGLPKETQYF	TRBJ2-5	TRBV6-5	-	-
TGTGCCAGCAGCCCAGCTCCGGGACATCTCACCGGGGAGCTGTTTTTT	CASSPAPGHLTGELFF	TRBJ2-2	TRBV7-2	-	-
TGTGCCACCAGGGGCGGGGGTGAAAAACTGTTTTTT	CATRGGGEKLFF	TRBJ1-4	TRBV15	few	-
TGTGCCAGCACCTCCCTGGAAAGGGAAAGGGGAAAACTGTTTTTT	CASTSLERERGKLFF	TRBJ1-4	TRBV6-5	-	-
TGTGCCAGTAGTCTACCGGGAGGAAGTTTCTATGAGCAGTTCTTC	CASSLPGGSFYEQFF	TRBJ2-1	TRBV19	-	TRBD2
TGTGCCAGCAGTTACGGGACAGGGGTACGGTATGGCTACACCTTC	CASSYGTGVRYGYTF	TRBJ1-2	TRBV6-6	-	TRBD1
TGTGCCACCAGCAGAGGGTCGGGGAACTATGGCTACACCTTC	CATSRGSGNYGYTF	TRBJ1-2	TRBV15	once	-
TGTGCCAGCAGCTTAGTAAGCATACCTGAAGCTTTCTTT	CASSLVSIPEAFF	TRBJ1-1	TRBV7-2	-	-
TGTGCCAGCAGTCTCTCGGACAGGGGTCACGAGCAGTACTTC	CASSLSDRGHEQYF	TRBJ2-7	TRBV27	-	TRBD1
TGTGCCAGCAGCGTAAACGACAGGAACTATGGCTACACCTTC	CASSVNDRNYGYTF	TRBJ1-2	TRBV9	-	-
TGTGCCAGCAGTTTAGGGAGAAACACTGAAGCTTTCTTT	CASSLGRNTEAFF	TRBJ1-1	TRBV27	-	-
TGTGCCACCAGTGATCGAACGCTCCATCAGACAGGGGACTATGGCTACACCTTC	CATSDRTLHQTGDYGYTF	TRBJ1-2	TRBV24-1	once	TRBD1
TGTGCCAGCAGCCAAGAACCAACAGATAATGAAAAACTGTTTTTT	CASSQEPTDNEKLFF	TRBJ1-4	TRBV3-1/TRBV3-2	once	-
TGTGCCAGCAGCGTCCAATCTAGCGGGAGTCTCGCCGGGGAGCTGTTTTTT	CASSVQSSGSLAGELFF	TRBJ2-2	TRBV9	-	TRBD2
TGTGCCAGCAGCTACCCCCGGGACAGGGTGTCGTTCGACACCGGGGAGCTGTTTTTT	CASSYPRDRVSFDTGELFF	TRBJ2-2	TRBV7-6	few	TRBD1
TGTGCCAGCAGCTTAGGGGACAGAAAGGCTCAGCCCCAGCATTTT	CASSLGDRKAQPQHF	TRBJ1-5	TRBV11-2	once	TRBD1
TGTGCCAGCAGCCAAGATCTACCCGGGGACAGGACAACTAATGAAAAACTGTTTTTT	CASSQDLPGDRTTNEKLFF	TRBJ1-4	TRBV3-1/TRBV3-2	-	TRBD1
TGTGCCAGCCTGACCCGGACTAGCGGGAGGGCCTACGAGCAGTACTTC	CASLTRTSGRAYEQYF	TRBJ2-7	TRBV2	-	TRBD2
TGTGCCAGCAGTTTATTCGGTGGGCGAAAACTGTTTTTT	CASSLFGGRKLFF	TRBJ1-4	TRBV27	-	-
TGTGCCACCAGCAGGGGCGGGGCTAGCGGGCCGCCATGGGAGACCCAGTACTTC	CATSRGGASGPPWETQYF	TRBJ2-5	TRBV15	-	TRBD2
TGTGCCAGCAGCGTAGCAAGGGGGGGAAGGGTCACCGGGGAGCTGTTTTTT	CASSVARGGRVTGELFF	TRBJ2-2	TRBV9	-	-
TGTGCCAGCAGCCAAGGGTCGAGCTTAGCGGGAAGATTCTCAGATACGCAGTATTTT	CASSQGSSLAGRFSDTQYF	TRBJ2-3	TRBV14	-	TRBD2
TGTGCCAGCAGCCCGCCCGAGAGTAATCAGCCCCAGCATTTT	CASSPPESNQPQHF	TRBJ1-5	TRBV5-5	-	-
TGTGCCAGCAGCACCAACGACAGGATCCCCTCCTATGGCTACACCTTC	CASSTNDRIPSYGYTF	TRBJ1-2	TRBV21-1	once	-
TGTGCCAGCAGCTTAGGGGACAGGGGGAATGAAAAACTGTTTTTT	CASSLGDRGNEKLFF	TRBJ1-4	TRBV11-2	-	TRBD1
TGTGCCAGCAGCTTAGGTCGGAGCTATGGCTACACCTTC	CASSLGRSYGYTF	TRBJ1-2	TRBV11-2	-	-
TGTGCCAGCAGCAACCAGGGGCAGGTCACTGAAGCTTTCTTT	CASSNQGQVTEAFF	TRBJ1-1	TRBV5-4	-	-
TGTGCCAGCTCACCACCTGGCGGGGGTCAAGAGACCCAGTACTTC	CASSPPGGGQETQYF	TRBJ2-5	TRBV18	-	TRBD2
TGTGCCAGCAGTTCCCCGGGACAGGGCCTGAATCAGCCCCAGCATTTT	CASSSPGQGLNQPQHF	TRBJ1-5	TRBV28	-	TRBD1
TGTGCCAGCAGGCCGACCGGACAGACCCATTCACCCCTCCACTTT	CASRPTGQTHSPLHF	TRBJ1-6	TRBV11-1	-	-
TGTGCCAGCAGCCAAGAATCGGTATACGGCTACACCTTC	CASSQESVYGYTF	TRBJ1-2	TRBV3-1/TRBV3-2	few	-
TGTGCCAGCAGTTTCGGGGGAGGCTATGGCTACACCTTC	CASSFGGGYGYTF	TRBJ1-2	TRBV12-3/TRBV12-4	-	-
TGTGCCAGCAGCGAGGACAGCTCTGGGGCCAACGTCCTGACTTTC	CASSEDSSGANVLTF	TRBJ2-6	TRBV6-5	-	-
TGTGCCAGTAGTATAGATCAAACGGGACTAGCGGGCGATGAGCAGTTCTTC	CASSIDQTGLAGDEQFF	TRBJ2-1	TRBV19	-	TRBD2
TGTGCCAGCAGCTCAGGGGGAGGACGGACTGAAGCTTTCTTT	CASSSGGGRTEAFF	TRBJ1-1	TRBV5-4	-	TRBD1